Below, 32 T cell receptor beta chains from the same sample are listed, as sequenced in a study of blood T cell repertoires in COVID-19. Libraries were prepared by immunoSEQ multiplex PCR; TCRdb keeps only in-frame clonotypes and omits some of them. The sample records about 40,000 clones, about 77% being singletons. The specimen sequenced was peripheral blood. All receptors derive from a woman aged 65 to 85 with acute or convalescent COVID-19.

The chain is built from TRBV6-5 and TRBJ1-4; 8 bases align to TRBD1. After removal of 6 bases from V and 5 bases from J, the junction contained 8 bases not matched to a gene. This CDR3 is 15 amino acids long. Germline loops: CDR1 MNHEY, CDR2 SVGAGI. The DNA for the CDR3 is TGTGCCAGCAGCTTCTCAGGGGGCCGGAATGAAAAACTGTTTTTT. Residues: CASSFSGGRNEKLFF.

The chain is built from TRBV7-2 and TRBJ2-7; tentative D call: TRBD1 (6 bases). The V gene's germline CDR1 is SGHTA and CDR2 FQGNSA. The CDR3 has 16 amino acids. Trimming cost V 2 bases and J 2 bases, with 16 bases left between them. The CDR3 reads CASSLNRAWKAYEQYF. The CDR3 bases are TGTGCCAGCAGCTTAAACAGGGCCTGGAAAGCCTACGAGCAGTACTTC.

The chain has TRBV28 and TRBJ2-2, with 8 positions matching TRBD1. The CDR3 is 17 residues long. The V segment lost 8 bases and the J segment 3 bases; nucleotides outside the gene matches: 14. CDR1 and CDR2 (germline): MDHEN, SYDVKM. In nucleotides, the CDR3 is TGTGCCAGCTTAGACCGGAGGACAGGGTCTTACACCGGGGAGCTGTTTTTT. Protein product: CASLDRRTGSYTGELFF. The complete variable domain, with remaining parts taken from reference TRBV28 and TRBJ2-2, reads DVKVTQSSRYLVKRTGEKVFLECVQDMDHENMFWYRQDPGLGLRLIYFSYDVKMKEKGDIPEGYSVSREKKERFSLILESASTNQTSMYLCASLDRRTGSYTGELFFGEGSRLTVL.

Written as DNA, the CDR3 is TGTGCCAGCAGTACGATTCGGAGCTCCTACAATGAGCAGTTCTTC. Translating gives CASSTIRSSYNEQFF. This rearrangement joins TRBV27 to TRBJ2-1; D not resolved. Looked up from germline, CDR1 is MNHEY and CDR2 is SMNVEV (reference sequence). This CDR3 is built from 15 residues. With 5 bases removed from V and 0 bases from J, the gap between germline ends came to 11 bases.

The chain joins TRBV6-2 or TRBV6-3 to TRBJ2-7, with D tentatively TRBD1 (5 bases). This CDR3 is built from 14 residues. Per germline, CDR1 MNHEY and CDR2 SVGEGT. V was trimmed by 0 bases and J by 8 bases, leaving 14 bases between them. The CDR3 nucleotides read TGTGCCAGCAGTTACTCTACAGGCTTACGCCAGCAGTACTTC. Protein product: CASSYSTGLRQQYF.

This clone was seen a handful of times. This chain uses TRBV9 with TRBJ2-7, with 7 bases matching TRBD2. Trimming removed 4 bases from V and 3 bases from J; junction bases left unmatched: 7. The CDR3 spans 14 residues. The germline gives CDR1 SGDLS, CDR2 YYNGEE. The CDR3 region has the DNA TGTGCCAGCAGCCCAGGACTAGGAAGCTACGAGCAGTACTTC. Residues: CASSPGLGSYEQYF.

The chain links TRBV5-6 to TRBJ1-2, with D perhaps matching TRBD1 (6 bases). The CDR3 spans 14 residues. Germline assignment: CDR1 SGHDT and CDR2 YYEEEE. V was cut by 4 bases and J by 1 base, with 11 bases left in between. CDR3 in DNA: TGTGCCAGCAGCCCGGACAGAAATAACTATGGCTACACCTTC. Translation gives CASSPDRNNYGYTF.

The rearrangement uses TRBV23-1 and TRBJ1-1; 10 bases agree with TRBD1. TRBV23-1 is filed as an ORF, its function uncertain. The trim removed 5 bases at V and 0 bases at J, leaving 3 bases unmatched. The CDR3 is 15 amino acids. The DNA of the CDR3 is TGCGCCAGCAGTGGACAGGGGGTGATGAACACTGAAGCTTTCTTT. Protein product: CASSGQGVMNTEAFF.

In this sample, this clone turned up once. This chain joins TRBV10-1 and TRBJ2-5; the D gene is possibly TRBD1 (5 bases). The ends were cut back, 3 bases at V and 4 bases at J, with 12 bases in the middle. The CDR3 has 14 amino acids. Germline V gives CDR1 WNHNN, CDR2 SYGVQD (reference sequence). In DNA form, the CDR3 reads TGCGCCAGCAGTGATACAGGTGGGCGAGAGACCCAGTACTTC. This encodes CASSDTGGRETQYF.

In its sample, this clone was seen a few times. CDR3 loop: CAISESREANYGYTF. CDR3 nucleotide sequence: TGTGCCATCAGTGAGTCGAGGGAAGCTAACTATGGCTACACCTTC. The chain couples TRBV10-3 to TRBJ1-2, with D unresolved. The germline V gene encodes CDR1 ENHRY and CDR2 SYGVKD. The V end lost 0 bases, the J end lost 0 bases, and 8 bases lay between the germline ends. The CDR3 is made up of 15 amino acids.

This chain connects TRBV11-2 to TRBJ1-2, with TRBD1 matching over 9 bases. Per germline, CDR1 SGHAT and CDR2 FQNNGV. The CDR3 is 13 amino acids. Trimming cost V 4 bases and J 4 bases; bases outside gene matches: 1. The CDR3 DNA reads TGTGCCAGCAGCTCGGGACAGGGCTATGGCTACACCTTC. Translated: CASSSGQGYGYTF.

This chain uses TRBV29-1 with TRBJ1-2, with no clear D. The CDR3 sequence is 11 residues long. In germline, CDR1 is SQVTM, CDR2 ANQGSEA. Trimming left V 4 bases short and J 8 bases short, with 11 bases between. The CDR3 is CSVGYSKGYTF. For the CDR3, the DNA is TGCAGCGTTGGCTACAGTAAGGGCTACACCTTC. The variable domain in full, with the rest retrieved from reference TRBV29-1 and TRBJ1-2, is SAVISQKPSRDICQRGTSLTIQCQVDSQVTMMFWYRQQPGQSLTLIATANQGSEATYESGFVIDKFPISRPNLTFSTLTVSNMSPEDSSIYLCSVGYSKGYTFGSGTRLTVV.

This chain connects TRBV29-1 to TRBJ1-2; D uncertain. The germline V and J ends were trimmed by 6 bases and 2 bases, with 10 bases remaining between them. This CDR3 is built from 12 residues. Germline V gives CDR1 SQVTM, CDR2 ANQGSEA. CDR3 amino acids: CSVEGENYGYTF. As DNA, the CDR3 is TGCAGCGTCGAGGGTGAAAACTATGGCTACACCTTC.

The rearrangement uses TRBV5-8 and TRBJ2-2; D unclear. Between the trimmed V and J ends, which lost 6 bases and 2 bases, there was a span of 23 bases. Germline loops: CDR1 SGHTS, CDR2 YDEGEE. This CDR3 contains 18 residues. CDR3 in amino acids: CASTPILDTNLNTGELFF. The CDR3 DNA is TGTGCCAGCACCCCGATCCTTGACACGAACTTAAACACCGGGGAGCTGTTTTTT. The variable domain in full, with the rest retrieved from reference TRBV5-8 and TRBJ2-2, is EAGVTQSPTHLIKTRGQQATLRCSPISGHTSVYWYQQALGLGLQFLLWYDEGEERNRGNFPPRFSGRQFPNYSSELNVNALELEDSALYLCASTPILDTNLNTGELFFGEGSRLTVL.

The rearrangement joins TRBV7-8 to TRBJ2-1, with TRBD2 as a possible D gene (6 bases). V lost 5 bases, J lost 7 bases, and 12 bases lay in between. The CDR3 has 13 amino acids. Germline assignment: CDR1 SGHVS and CDR2 FQNEAQ. The CDR3 DNA reads TGTGCCAGCAGCCGGGAGCTGAGGAATGAGCAGTTCTTC. Protein product: CASSRELRNEQFF. Filled out from reference TRBV7-8 and TRBJ2-1, the complete variable domain reads GAGVSQSPRYKVAKRGQDVALRCDPISGHVSLFWYQQALGQGPEFLTYFQNEAQLDKSGLPSDRFFAERPEGSVSTLKIQRTQQEDSAVYLCASSRELRNEQFFGPGTRLTVL.

Regarding this clone: One junction end disagrees with the germline gene, perhaps due to a read error. This chain uses TRBV7-7 with TRBJ2-1, with TRBD2 matching over 12 bases. This CDR3 has 15 residues. The V gene's germline CDR1 is SSHAT and CDR2 FNYEAQ (reference sequence). The CDR3 protein is CASSFGTSGYNEQFF. Here the CDR3 DNA reads TGTGCTAGCAGCTTCGGGACTAGCGGGTACAATGAGCAGTTCTTC.

This clone turned up a few times. DNA for the CDR3: TGTGCCAGCAGCGTAGGAAGGAGACTAGCGGGGGGGCCCAAAGAGACCCAGTACTTC. Translation gives CASSVGRRLAGGPKETQYF. V is TRBV9 and J is TRBJ2-5; 14 nucleotides align to TRBD2. This CDR3 is 19 amino acids long. Germline V gene sequence: CDR1 SGDLS, CDR2 YYNGEE. V trimming: 0 bases; J trimming: 3 bases; junction bases outside the gene matches: 10.

This rearrangement joins TRBV7-9 to TRBJ1-2, with 9 bases matching TRBD1. Trimming removed 4 bases from V and 4 bases from J; junction bases left unmatched: 4. In germline, CDR1 is SEHNR, CDR2 FQNEAQ (reference sequence). The CDR3 runs to 14 residues. CDR3 sequence reads: CASSSGQGSYGYTF. Written as DNA, the CDR3 is TGTGCCAGCAGCTCCGGACAGGGGTCCTATGGCTACACCTTC.

V gene TRBV7-3 combines with J gene TRBJ2-3; 7 nucleotides agree with TRBD1. The length of the CDR3 is 12 residues. With 5 bases clipped from V and 5 bases from J, the junction kept 1 base outside the gene matches. CDR1 SGHTA and CDR2 FQGTGA come from the germline V gene. The CDR3 here is CASSAGGDTQYF. CDR3 sequence (DNA): TGTGCCAGCAGCGCAGGGGGAGATACGCAGTATTTT.

This clone was counted a few times. V is TRBV6-2 or TRBV6-3 and J is TRBJ1-5; 7 bases are shared with TRBD1. Germline V gene lookup returns CDR1 MNHEY and CDR2 SVGEGT. CDR3 size: 16 residues. With 2 bases clipped from V and 7 bases from J, the junction kept 11 bases outside the gene matches. The CDR3, as DNA: TGTGCCAGCAGTTACGTAAAAGGACAGGTAGGACAGCCCCAGCATTTT. Translating it yields CASSYVKGQVGQPQHF.

The J gene is TRBJ1-5, the V gene TRBV28; D call uncertain. V lost 2 bases, J lost 3 bases, and 11 bases lay in between. CDR3 size: 15 residues. CDR1 MDHEN and CDR2 SYDVKM come from the germline V gene. CDR3 residues: CASSLPLAHNQPQHF. The CDR3 nucleotides read TGTGCCAGCAGTTTACCTTTGGCCCACAATCAGCCCCAGCATTTT.

The V call is TRBV7-2, the J call TRBJ1-3; perhaps TRBD1 as D (6 bases). This CDR3 has 17 residues. V shed 0 bases and J shed 2 bases, with 14 bases lying between them. Germline V gene lookup returns CDR1 SGHTA and CDR2 FQGNSA. CDR3 nucleotide sequence: TGTGCCAGCAGCTTAGCCCCACAGGGTAGCGCTGGAAACACCATATATTTT. The encoded protein is CASSLAPQGSAGNTIYF.

The rearrangement links TRBV15 to TRBJ2-1; 9 nucleotides match TRBD2. The ends lost 0 bases at V and 5 bases at J; junction bases unmatched: 8. The germline CDR1 and CDR2 sequences are LNHNV and YYDKDF (reference sequence). The CDR3 extends over 17 amino acids. The CDR3 DNA is TGTGCCACCAGCAGAGATCTCGGCGGGAGGGTAAACAATGAGCAGTTCTTC. Translation: CATSRDLGGRVNNEQFF.

The rearrangement uses TRBV9 and TRBJ1-1; 8 positions agree with TRBD1. After removal of 5 bases from V and 6 bases from J, the junction contained 9 bases not matched to a gene. The V gene's germline CDR1 is SGDLS and CDR2 YYNGEE. The CDR3 spans 14 residues. CDR3 residues: CASSSTGGLAEAFF. The CDR3 DNA follows: TGTGCCAGCAGTTCCACAGGGGGTTTGGCTGAAGCTTTCTTT.

In this sample, this clone turned up a few times. The rearrangement links TRBV29-1 to TRBJ1-2; TRBD1 aligns across 7 bases. The CDR3 length is 13 residues. The V gene end was trimmed by 7 bases and the J gene end by 6 bases; junction bases not matched to a gene: 11. Per germline, CDR1 SQVTM and CDR2 ANQGSEA. The CDR3, as DNA: TGCAGCGCCTGGCAGGGGGTGGAGGATGGCTACACCTTC. As protein: CSAWQGVEDGYTF.

The chain recombines TRBV10-1 with TRBJ1-1; no reliable D call. Trimming shortened V by 2 bases and J by 3 bases, and 7 bases separated the two germline ends. The germline V gene has CDR1 WNHNN and CDR2 SYGVQD (reference sequence). The CDR3 has 13 amino acids. In nucleotides, the CDR3 is TGCGCCAGCAGTGAGAGTACGGACACTGAAGCTTTCTTT. It specifies CASSESTDTEAFF.

J is TRBJ2-1 and V is TRBV18, with a tentative D call TRBD1 (6 bases). V lost 0 bases to trimming and J lost 3 bases, with 15 bases between them. Germline CDR1 reads KGHSH; CDR2 reads LQKENI. CDR3 length: 17 amino acids. The CDR3 nucleotides are TGTGCCAGCTCACCACCTACTACAGGGTGGGACTACAATGAGCAGTTCTTC. Its protein product is CASSPPTTGWDYNEQFF.

This clone was observed a single time. This sequence joins TRBV9 and TRBJ1-2; D unclear. Trimming took off 0 bases at V and 4 bases at J, with 13 bases between the two ends. The CDR3 consists of 15 residues. CDR1 SGDLS and CDR2 YYNGEE come from the germline V gene. The DNA of the CDR3 is TGTGCCAGCAGCGTAGCGCCTGCCAGTATCTATGGCTACACCTTC. Its translation: CASSVAPASIYGYTF.

V and J are TRBV5-8 and TRBJ2-3, with D possibly matching TRBD2 (6 bases). V gave up 0 bases and J gave up 0 bases, with 20 bases separating them. Germline CDR1 and CDR2: SGHTS and YDEGEE. The length of the CDR3 is 19 residues. This CDR3 is CASSLGLAPGAGSTDTQYF. In DNA, the CDR3 is TGTGCCAGCAGCTTGGGACTGGCGCCGGGAGCTGGCAGCACAGATACGCAGTATTTT.

There are many counts of this clone. The chain uses TRBV3-1 (or the pseudogene TRBV3-2) and TRBJ1-2; D remains unclear. CDR3 length: 12 residues. In germline, CDR1 is LGHDT, CDR2 YNNKEL (reference sequence). V was cut by 1 base and J by 3 bases, with 3 bases left in between. This chain's CDR3 is CASSQAYYGYTF. The CDR3 nucleotides are TGTGCCAGCAGCCAAGCTTACTATGGCTACACCTTC.

The rearrangement uses TRBV27 and TRBJ2-7; D uncertain. V was cut by 6 bases and J by 1 base, with 16 bases left in between. Germline-derived CDR1 and CDR2 are MNHEY and SMNVEV (reference sequence). The CDR3 extends over 15 amino acids. The CDR3 region is CASSPVGLRSYEQYF. CDR3 DNA sequence: TGTGCCAGCAGCCCTGTTGGGTTGAGGTCCTACGAGCAGTACTTC.

J is TRBJ1-5 and V is TRBV27; D is perhaps TRBD1 (5 bases). The CDR3 extends over 14 amino acids. The V and J ends lost 7 bases and 6 bases respectively, with 16 bases between them. CDR1 and CDR2 (germline): MNHEY, SMNVEV (reference sequence). CDR3 amino acids: CASMGAGQSQPQHF. As DNA, the CDR3 is TGTGCCAGCATGGGCGCAGGGCAGAGTCAGCCCCAGCATTTT.